The 19 T cell receptor beta chains below all came from one sample that was sequenced in a study of blood T cell repertoires in COVID-19. Sequencing used immunoSEQ multiplex PCR; TCRdb keeps in-frame clones, though not all of them. The sample has roughly 50,000 clones; 90% to 95% are singletons. The sequenced material came from peripheral blood. Source of these receptors: a man in his forties or fifties with acute or convalescent COVID-19.

The V and J genes are TRBV4-1 and TRBJ2-2; 11 bases are shared with TRBD2. V shed 1 base and J 7 bases; nucleotides not matched to a gene: 11. The CDR3 has 18 residues. Germline V gene sequence: CDR1 MGHRA, CDR2 YSYEKL. CDR3 in amino acids: CASSQGLPGLAADGELFF. DNA for the CDR3: TGCGCCAGCAGCCAAGGGTTGCCGGGACTAGCGGCGGACGGGGAGCTGTTTTTT.

As DNA, the CDR3 is TGCGCCAGCAGCCAAGGAACACAGGACTCCTACGAGCAGTACTTC. This translates into CASSQGTQDSYEQYF. V and J are TRBV4-3 and TRBJ2-7, with D possibly matching TRBD1 (5 bases). The CDR3 length is 15 residues. Germline CDR1 LGHNA, CDR2 YSLEER. Trimming removed 1 base at V and 0 bases at J, with 10 bases between.

The chain combines TRBV11-2 with TRBJ2-3; no definite D call. V was pared by 1 base and J by 4 bases, with 15 bases between. CDR3 size: 16 residues. Per the germline V gene, CDR1 is SGHAT and CDR2 is FQNNGV. CDR3 nucleotides: TGTGCCAGCAGCTTAGCCCTGTCGGAGCCACCAGATACGCAGTATTTT. Translating gives CASSLALSEPPDTQYF.

The CDR3 nucleotides read TGTGCCAGCAGCGGGACAGCTAACTATGGCTACACCTTC. This codes for CASSGTANYGYTF. The chain has TRBV5-5 and TRBJ1-2, with 7 bases that match TRBD1. CDR1 and CDR2 from the germline V gene are SGHKS and YYEKEE (reference sequence). J was trimmed by 0 bases and V by 4 bases; bases with no gene match: 0. The CDR3 totals 13 residues. Looking up the rest from reference TRBV5-5 and TRBJ1-2 gives the full variable domain: DAGVTQSPTHLIKTRGQQVTLRCSPISGHKSVSWYQQVLGQGPQFIFQYYEKEERGRGNFPDRFSARQFPNYSSELNVNALLLGDSALYLCASSGTANYGYTFGSGTRLTVV.

The rearrangement joins TRBV5-4 to TRBJ2-7; 9 nucleotides align to TRBD2. Germline V lookup: CDR1 SGHNT, CDR2 YYREEE (reference sequence). This CDR3 spans 16 amino acids. After removal of 4 bases from V and 3 bases from J, the junction contained 11 bases not matched to a gene. CDR3 in amino acids: CASSKNSGRGGYEQYF. For the CDR3, the DNA is TGTGCCAGCAGCAAGAATAGCGGGAGAGGGGGCTACGAGCAGTACTTC.

The rearrangement uses TRBV12-3 or TRBV12-4 and TRBJ2-5; weak D call: TRBD2 (6 bases). The V end was cut by 5 bases, the J end by 9 bases, with 16 bases between. This CDR3 contains 13 residues. CDR3 coding DNA: TGTGCCAGCAGTCAACCCCCTCCGGGAGCCCAGTACTTC. Its protein product is CASSQPPPGAQYF.

The genes are TRBV7-8 and TRBJ2-7; 7 nucleotides match TRBD2. The CDR3 is 16 residues long. CDR1 and CDR2 from the germline V gene are SGHVS and FQNEAQ. Losses at the gene ends were 0 bases for V and 4 bases for J; bases not matched to a gene: 9. CDR3 nucleotides: TGTGCCAGCAGCTTAGCCGCAGCGGGAACCGGATACGAGCAGTACTTC. Amino acid sequence: CASSLAAAGTGYEQYF.

The CDR3 DNA sequence: TGTGCCTGGAACAGAGTGGGGGGAGCTTTCTTT. This encodes CAWNRVGGAFF. The chain has TRBV30 and TRBJ1-1; possibly TRBD1 for D (5 bases). Trimming stripped 4 bases from V and 10 bases from J, with 13 bases between. This CDR3 contains 11 residues. Germline loops: CDR1 GTSNPN, CDR2 SVGIG (reference sequence).

The chain recombines TRBV7-7 with TRBJ2-1; 7 bases line up with TRBD2. Germline V lookup: CDR1 SSHAT, CDR2 FNYEAQ (reference sequence). The V and J ends lost 3 bases and 10 bases, in that order; junction bases with no gene match: 9. CDR3 length: 14 residues. CDR3: CASSFGTTEREQFF. The CDR3, as DNA: TGTGCCAGCAGCTTCGGGACTACCGAACGCGAGCAGTTCTTC.

The CDR3 reads CASSLGQKYEQYF. CDR3 bases: TGTGCCAGCAGCTTGGGCCAGAAGTACGAGCAGTACTTC. The rearrangement links TRBV5-4 to TRBJ2-7; D is uncertain. The CDR3 is made up of 13 amino acids. Germline-derived CDR1 and CDR2 are SGHNT and YYREEE (reference sequence). Trimming removed 0 bases at V and 4 bases at J, with 8 bases between.

The V gene is TRBV5-6, the J gene TRBJ2-7, with a possible D match to TRBD1 (6 bases). Trimming shortened V by 4 bases and J by 4 bases, and 15 bases separated the two germline ends. The CDR3 contains 14 residues. CDR1 and CDR2 (germline): SGHDT, YYEEEE. CDR3 nucleotides: TGTGCCAGCAGCCTGGGTGGACAGCCTTACGAGCAGTACTTC. Translated, it gives CASSLGGQPYEQYF.

The J gene is TRBJ2-3, the V gene TRBV5-1; D is unresolved. The germline V gene encodes CDR1 SGHRS and CDR2 YFSETQ. The V end was cut by 0 bases, the J end by 3 bases, with 14 bases between. The CDR3 has 16 amino acids. The CDR3 bases are TGCGCCAGCAGCTTGGATAGCATGAGTTCTACAGATACGCAGTATTTT. This sequence encodes CASSLDSMSSTDTQYF.

The chain joins TRBV24-1 to TRBJ2-5, with TRBD1 identical over 7 bases. The CDR3 is made up of 14 amino acids. The trim removed 4 bases at V and 5 bases at J, leaving 6 bases unmatched. From germline, CDR1 is KGHDR and CDR2 SFDVKD. CDR3: CATSDKTGWETQYF. Written as DNA, the CDR3 is TGTGCCACCAGTGACAAGACAGGGTGGGAGACCCAGTACTTC.

The chain links TRBV5-1 to TRBJ2-2; D not certain. V was pared by 0 bases and J by 2 bases, with 11 bases between. The CDR3 contains 16 residues. Germline assignment: CDR1 SGHRS and CDR2 YFSETQ. The CDR3 DNA follows: TGCGCCAGCAGCTTGGTCGCGGCGTTAAACACCGGGGAGCTGTTTTTT. Translation: CASSLVAALNTGELFF.

This clone is a singleton in its sample. The rearrangement uses TRBV5-4 and TRBJ2-7, with 7 nucleotides matching TRBD2. Germline loops: CDR1 SGHNT, CDR2 YYREEE (reference sequence). J was trimmed by 4 bases and V by 3 bases; bases with no gene match: 10. This CDR3 spans 15 amino acids. The CDR3 protein is CASSSERGGFYEQYF. For the CDR3, the DNA is TGTGCCAGCAGCTCGGAGCGGGGAGGGTTTTACGAGCAGTACTTC.

This clone was counted between two and nine times. This sequence joins TRBV27 and TRBJ2-7, with 9 bases fitting TRBD2. Germline trimming cut 2 bases from V and 2 bases from J; bases unmatched to any gene: 4. Looked up from germline, CDR1 is MNHEY and CDR2 is SMNVEV (reference sequence). The length of the CDR3 is 15 residues. The CDR3 DNA sequence: TGTGCCAGCAGTTTAGAGGGCGGGAGGGCCTACGAGCAGTACTTC. It is translated as CASSLEGGRAYEQYF.

As for this clone: An end of the junction differs from the germline gene, which may be a read error. This chain uses TRBV6-1 with TRBJ2-5; 14 positions match TRBD2. CDR1 MNHNS and CDR2 SASEGT come from the germline V gene. This CDR3 has 13 amino acids. For the CDR3, the DNA is TGTGCCAGCAGTGAGAGACTAGCGGGAGGGTGGCACTTC. Protein sequence: CASSERLAGGWHF.

CDR3 nucleotide sequence: TGTGCCAGCAGTTTCGCGGGGAATGGCTACACCTTC. It translates to CASSFAGNGYTF. The chain has TRBV12-3 or TRBV12-4 and TRBJ1-2; D gene uncertain. V lost 3 bases and J 6 bases, leaving 8 bases between the germline ends. The CDR3 contains 12 residues.

The chain recombines TRBV6-5 with TRBJ2-1; D possibly corresponds to TRBD2 (5 bases). This CDR3 contains 12 residues. Trimming took 10 bases from V and 4 from J, leaving 11 bases between them. Germline lookup yields CDR1 MNHEY and CDR2 SVGAGI. CDR3 region: CATGKSYNEQFF. The CDR3 coding sequence is TGTGCCACCGGGAAATCGTACAATGAGCAGTTCTTC.